The 14 T cell receptor beta chains given below trace back to one sample, sequenced in a study of CD4 T cells in relation to SARS-CoV-2 and coronaviruses. Antigens of these TCRs are unknown. Unexposed donor CD4+ T cells date from about 2011-2018, before the COVID-19 pandemic. The cells were cultured for 10 days before CD4+ T cells were isolated. Produced via immunoSEQ multiplex PCR; TCRdb's table is partial and in-frame only. This sample has roughly 30,000 clones, with about 73% found just once. The specimen was CD4+ T cells from PBMCs, cultured in vitro. Receptor source: a human donor in good health.

V and J are TRBV16 and TRBJ2-5; D is tentatively TRBD1 or TRBD2 (6 bases each). There are 15 residues in the CDR3. The V gene's germline CDR1 is KGHSY and CDR2 FQNENV. Trimming pared 4 bases from V and 5 bases from J, leaving 17 bases between. For the CDR3, the DNA is TGTGCCAGCAGCCGAACCTATGTCGGGGGCGAGACCCAGTACTTC. Its translation: CASSRTYVGGETQYF.

This chain links TRBV3-1 (or the pseudogene TRBV3-2) with TRBJ2-5; D might be TRBD1 (5 bases). The CDR3 consists of 16 residues. Between the trimmed V and J ends, which lost 1 base and 0 bases, there was a span of 12 bases. Germline CDR1 and CDR2: LGHDT and YNNKEL (reference sequence). The chain's CDR3 is CASSQGMTDNQETQYF. CDR3 nucleotides: TGTGCCAGCAGCCAAGGAATGACAGATAACCAAGAGACCCAGTACTTC.

The V and J genes are TRBV5-1 and TRBJ2-1; D gene unclear. CDR3 length equals 14 residues. Germline CDR1 SGHRS, CDR2 YFSETQ. Trimming stripped 6 bases from V and 0 bases from J, with 10 bases between. The CDR3, as DNA: TGCGCCAGCACGGTCGAACCCTCCTACAATGAGCAGTTCTTC. Translating gives CASTVEPSYNEQFF.

The genes are TRBV7-3 and TRBJ2-3; D possibly uses TRBD1 or TRBD2 (5 bases each). The CDR3 covers 13 residues. The germline V gene encodes CDR1 SGHTA and CDR2 FQGTGA. The V end was cut by 2 bases, the J end by 4 bases, with 7 bases between. Here the CDR3 reads CASSLRGADTQYF. CDR3 coding DNA: TGTGCCAGCAGCTTACGGGGCGCAGATACGCAGTATTTT.

This clone was recorded a few times. The J gene is TRBJ2-1, the V gene TRBV7-9, with D maybe TRBD2 (5 bases). This CDR3 is 14 amino acids long. V lost 6 bases to trimming and J lost 3 bases, with 12 bases between them. The germline gives CDR1 SEHNR, CDR2 FQNEAQ (reference sequence). In DNA, the CDR3 is TGTGCCAGCAGTTTTCCGGGGTACTACAATGAGCAGTTCTTC. Translation: CASSFPGYYNEQFF.

The chain has TRBV6-4 and TRBJ2-3; possibly TRBD2 for D (5 bases). This CDR3 is built from 15 residues. Trimming cost V 0 bases and J 0 bases, with 7 bases left between them. Germline CDR1 MRHNA, CDR2 SNTAGT. The CDR3 here is CASSDSRVSTDTQYF. The DNA of the CDR3 is TGTGCCAGCAGTGACTCGCGGGTTAGCACAGATACGCAGTATTTT.

CDR3 amino acids: CASSFGADGYTF. The CDR3 nucleotides read TGTGCCAGCAGCTTTGGGGCAGATGGCTACACCTTC. This chain joins TRBV7-9 and TRBJ1-2; D might be TRBD1 (5 bases). Trimming removed 3 bases at V and 6 bases at J, with 8 bases between. The CDR3 runs 12 residues. The germline CDR1 and CDR2 sequences are SEHNR and FQNEAQ (reference sequence).

The chain recombines TRBV7-2 with TRBJ2-2; the D is unclear. The ends were cut back, 5 bases at V and 5 bases at J, with 12 bases in the middle. The CDR3 totals 14 residues. Germline loops: CDR1 SGHTA, CDR2 FQGNSA. CDR3 region: CASSPQTDTGELFF. The CDR3 DNA reads TGTGCCAGCAGCCCCCAGACGGATACCGGGGAGCTGTTTTTT.

This chain links TRBV6-5 with TRBJ1-1; D is ambiguous. The germline gives CDR1 MNHEY, CDR2 SVGAGI. Between the trimmed V and J ends, which lost 0 bases and 3 bases, there was a span of 2 bases. This CDR3 comprises 12 residues. For the CDR3, the DNA is TGTGCCAGCAGTTACTCTGACACTGAAGCTTTCTTT. This codes for CASSYSDTEAFF.

This clone was seen more than once but under ten times. This chain connects TRBV4-1 to TRBJ2-2, with 12 bases fitting TRBD2. This CDR3 has 18 residues. V shed 7 bases, J shed 0 bases, and the junction held 9 bases outside the gene matches. Germline CDR1 is MGHRA and CDR2 is YSYEKL. CDR3 region: CASTSTSGGFANTGELFF. The CDR3 DNA reads as TGCGCCAGCACTTCTACTAGCGGGGGGTTCGCGAACACCGGGGAGCTGTTTTTT.

The rearrangement links TRBV2 to TRBJ2-7; D gene ambiguous. The CDR3 extends over 13 amino acids. Trimming cost V 2 bases and J 6 bases, with 11 bases left between them. The germline V gene has CDR1 SNHLY and CDR2 FYNNEI. The CDR3 here is CASSERGSVEQYF. CDR3 DNA sequence: TGTGCCAGCAGTGAACGCGGTTCTGTCGAGCAGTACTTC.

V is TRBV29-1 and J is TRBJ2-2; 8 nucleotides line up with TRBD1. CDR1 and CDR2 (germline): SQVTM, ANQGSEA. The CDR3 covers 15 residues. Germline trimming cut 6 bases from V and 1 base from J; bases unmatched to any gene: 7. For the CDR3, the DNA is TGCAGCGTCCACGGACAGGGCCAGAACACCGGGGAGCTGTTTTTT. Its protein is CSVHGQGQNTGELFF.

The V call is TRBV21-1, the J call TRBJ2-7. TRBV21-1 is an annotated pseudogene. CDR3 length equals 13 residues. DNA of the CDR3: TGTGCCAGCAGCAAAGAGGGTGCCTACGAGCAGTACTTC. Encoded protein: CASSKEGAYEQYF.

The J gene is TRBJ2-3, the V gene TRBV29-1; 15 bases line up with TRBD2. Germline V gives CDR1 SQVTM, CDR2 ANQGSEA. The CDR3 spans 15 residues. V lost 3 bases to trimming and J lost 5 bases; unmatched junction nucleotides: 3. The CDR3 protein is CSVEGLAGGLDTQYF. Here the CDR3 DNA reads TGCAGCGTTGAGGGACTAGCGGGAGGATTAGATACGCAGTATTTT.